Listed below are T cell receptor beta chains from one sample, sequenced in a study of T cell repertoires in cytomegalovirus infection. TCRdb passed the reads through MiXCR, listing each CDR3 protein once. The table records about 920,000 distinct CDR3 sequences, roughly 31% of them present only once. Their cognate antigens are unknown. This specimen was cultured CD8+ T cells from PBMCs, taken from culture after CMV antigen stimulation. Every receptor here comes from a human donor in good health (CMV status not recorded). Some clones in this sample may be carry-over from other donors' samples. The CDR3 runs from the conserved cysteine through the conserved F or W. Each record gives: D gene, clone size, V gene, J gene, CDR3 protein, CDR3 DNA. A D gene is named only where the DNA matches it firmly. The size of a clone is reported for some rows only, either as once, few or many, or as a class for expanded clones.

d_call: -
clone_size: -
v_call: TRBV12-3/TRBV12-4
j_call: TRBJ2-5
cdr3_aa: CASNTNQRETQYF
cdr3_nt: TGTGCCAGCAATACGAACCAAAGGGAGACCCAGTACTTC

d_call: -
clone_size: -
v_call: TRBV2
j_call: TRBJ2-2
cdr3_aa: CASSDKRQVAGELFF
cdr3_nt: TGTGCCAGCAGCGACAAGAGACAGGTCGCCGGGGAGCTGTTTTTT

d_call: -
clone_size: many
v_call: TRBV7-8
j_call: TRBJ2-2
cdr3_aa: CASSSSPRATGELFF
cdr3_nt: TGTGCCAGCAGCTCCTCCCCACGGGCCACCGGGGAGCTGTTTTTT

d_call: TRBD2
clone_size: many
v_call: TRBV7-7
j_call: TRBJ2-3
cdr3_aa: CASSLASGGVTDTQYF
cdr3_nt: TGTGCTAGCAGCTTAGCTAGCGGGGGGGTCACAGATACGCAGTATTTT

d_call: -
clone_size: few
v_call: TRBV2
j_call: TRBJ1-1
cdr3_aa: CASSERGANTEAFF
cdr3_nt: TGTGCCAGCAGTGAAAGGGGGGCGAACACTGAAGCTTTCTTT

d_call: TRBD2
clone_size: -
v_call: TRBV12-3/TRBV12-4
j_call: TRBJ2-5
cdr3_aa: CASSHTRTSGVGTQYF
cdr3_nt: TGTGCCAGCAGCCACACAAGGACTAGCGGGGTTGGGACCCAGTACTTC

d_call: TRBD1
clone_size: -
v_call: TRBV6-1
j_call: TRBJ1-3
cdr3_aa: CASSGQGISSGNTIYF
cdr3_nt: TGTGCCAGCAGCGGACAGGGGATCAGCTCTGGAAACACCATATATTTT

d_call: -
clone_size: few
v_call: TRBV29-1
j_call: TRBJ1-2
cdr3_aa: CSVVVQDGNYGYTF
cdr3_nt: TGCAGCGTTGTGGTACAGGACGGAAACTATGGCTACACCTTC

d_call: -
clone_size: -
v_call: TRBV27
j_call: TRBJ2-2
cdr3_aa: CASSLSLHENTGELFF
cdr3_nt: TGTGCCAGCAGTTTATCTCTCCACGAGAACACCGGGGAGCTGTTTTTT

d_call: TRBD1
clone_size: -
v_call: TRBV5-1
j_call: TRBJ1-5
cdr3_aa: CASSFRGTGYQPQHF
cdr3_nt: TGCGCCAGCAGCTTTAGGGGGACAGGGTATCAGCCCCAGCATTTT

d_call: -
clone_size: -
v_call: TRBV6-5
j_call: TRBJ2-5
cdr3_aa: CASSYGLQSRETQYF
cdr3_nt: TGTGCCAGCAGTTACGGCTTGCAGAGCAGGGAGACCCAGTACTTC

d_call: TRBD1
clone_size: many
v_call: TRBV12-3/TRBV12-4
j_call: TRBJ2-7
cdr3_aa: CASSWGTGYEQYF
cdr3_nt: TGTGCCAGCAGTTGGGGGACAGGGTACGAGCAGTACTTC

d_call: -
clone_size: -
v_call: TRBV6-5
j_call: TRBJ2-5
cdr3_aa: CASTGLQETQYF
cdr3_nt: TGTGCCAGCACAGGACTACAAGAGACCCAGTACTTC

d_call: -
clone_size: -
v_call: TRBV9
j_call: TRBJ2-2
cdr3_aa: CASSVHKNTGELFF
cdr3_nt: TGTGCCAGCAGCGTACACAAGAACACCGGGGAGCTGTTTTTT

d_call: -
clone_size: many
v_call: TRBV7-8
j_call: TRBJ1-3
cdr3_aa: CASSLQDRDKSFSSSGNTIYF
cdr3_nt: TGTGCCAGCAGCTTACAGGACCGGGACAAGTCCTTTTCCAGCTCTGGAAACACCATATATTTT

d_call: -
clone_size: -
v_call: TRBV25-1
j_call: TRBJ1-2
cdr3_aa: CASSAGTRGYTF
cdr3_nt: TGTGCCAGCAGTGCCGGGACCCGAGGCTACACCTTC

d_call: -
clone_size: many
v_call: TRBV7-2
j_call: TRBJ2-7
cdr3_aa: CASSFSGAPGEQYF
cdr3_nt: TGTGCCAGCAGCTTTTCAGGGGCGCCTGGCGAGCAGTACTTC

d_call: TRBD2
clone_size: -
v_call: TRBV6-2/TRBV6-3
j_call: TRBJ2-1
cdr3_aa: CASSGTSGGLEQFF
cdr3_nt: TGTGCCAGCAGCGGGACTAGCGGGGGCCTTGAGCAGTTCTTC

d_call: TRBD1
clone_size: -
v_call: TRBV6-6
j_call: TRBJ2-7
cdr3_aa: CASSRRRDRPYEQYF
cdr3_nt: TGTGCCAGCAGCCGCAGACGGGACAGACCCTACGAGCAGTACTTC

d_call: -
clone_size: -
v_call: TRBV19
j_call: TRBJ2-2
cdr3_aa: CASTVAGELFF
cdr3_nt: TGTGCCAGTACGGTGGCCGGGGAGCTGTTTTTT

d_call: -
clone_size: many
v_call: TRBV7-8
j_call: TRBJ1-1
cdr3_aa: CASRWTRNTEAFF
cdr3_nt: TGTGCCAGCAGATGGACGCGGAACACTGAAGCTTTCTTT

d_call: -
clone_size: many
v_call: TRBV7-8
j_call: TRBJ1-4
cdr3_aa: CASSADRPLTNEKLFF
cdr3_nt: TGTGCCAGCAGCGCGGACAGACCCTTGACTAATGAAAAACTGTTTTTT

d_call: -
clone_size: many
v_call: TRBV18
j_call: TRBJ1-6
cdr3_aa: CASSPTGQGSHLHF
cdr3_nt: TGTGCCAGCTCACCAACGGGGCAGGGGAGTCACCTCCACTTT

d_call: -
clone_size: -
v_call: TRBV5-6
j_call: TRBJ2-2
cdr3_aa: CASSFRGATGELFF
cdr3_nt: TGTGCCAGCAGCTTCCGGGGGGCCACCGGGGAGCTGTTTTTT

d_call: -
clone_size: -
v_call: TRBV4-1
j_call: TRBJ1-2
cdr3_aa: CSSSQDAGFSYGYTF
cdr3_nt: TGCTCCAGCAGCCAAGATGCTGGGTTCTCCTATGGCTACACCTTC

d_call: TRBD1
clone_size: few
v_call: TRBV29-1
j_call: TRBJ1-2
cdr3_aa: CSVDRGTGGYTF
cdr3_nt: TGCAGCGTTGACAGGGGGACAGGAGGCTACACCTTC

d_call: TRBD2
clone_size: -
v_call: TRBV12-3/TRBV12-4
j_call: TRBJ2-1
cdr3_aa: CASSWMTSGGPSSYNEQFF
cdr3_nt: TGTGCCAGCAGTTGGATGACTAGCGGGGGACCCAGCTCCTACAATGAGCAGTTCTTC

d_call: TRBD1
clone_size: -
v_call: TRBV20-1
j_call: TRBJ2-5
cdr3_aa: CSARPRDRMYQETQYF
cdr3_nt: TGCAGTGCTCGGCCCCGGGACAGGATGTACCAAGAGACCCAGTACTTC

d_call: -
clone_size: few
v_call: TRBV12-3/TRBV12-4
j_call: TRBJ1-5
cdr3_aa: CASSLAGAQSNQPQHF
cdr3_nt: TGTGCCAGCAGTTTAGCAGGGGCTCAAAGCAATCAGCCCCAGCATTTT

d_call: -
clone_size: -
v_call: TRBV3-1
j_call: TRBJ2-1
cdr3_aa: CASSQETTGNEQFF
cdr3_nt: TGTGCCAGCAGCCAAGAGACGACAGGAAATGAGCAGTTCTTC

d_call: TRBD1
clone_size: few
v_call: TRBV7-9
j_call: TRBJ1-1
cdr3_aa: CASSVPGQGLNTEAFF
cdr3_nt: TGTGCCAGCAGCGTCCCGGGACAGGGTTTGAACACTGAAGCTTTCTTT

d_call: -
clone_size: many
v_call: TRBV28
j_call: TRBJ2-1
cdr3_aa: CASSSGSNDEQFF
cdr3_nt: TGTGCCAGCAGTTCAGGGTCTAACGATGAGCAGTTCTTC

d_call: -
clone_size: -
v_call: TRBV7-6
j_call: TRBJ2-2
cdr3_aa: CASSLDGHFTGELFF
cdr3_nt: TGTGCCAGCAGCTTAGATGGTCACTTCACCGGGGAGCTGTTTTTT

d_call: -
clone_size: few
v_call: TRBV27
j_call: TRBJ2-5
cdr3_aa: CASSPFSRETQYF
cdr3_nt: TGTGCCAGCAGTCCATTTTCAAGGGAGACCCAGTACTTC

d_call: -
clone_size: -
v_call: TRBV6-1
j_call: TRBJ1-2
cdr3_aa: CASSGAFVYHYGYTF
cdr3_nt: TGTGCCAGCAGTGGCGCCTTTGTGTACCACTATGGCTACACCTTC

d_call: -
clone_size: -
v_call: TRBV10-3
j_call: TRBJ2-3
cdr3_aa: CAINPDPTSTDTQYF
cdr3_nt: TGTGCCATCAATCCGGACCCTACAAGCACAGATACGCAGTATTTT

d_call: -
clone_size: few
v_call: TRBV6-6
j_call: TRBJ1-1
cdr3_aa: CASSYVFTGTLNTEAFF
cdr3_nt: TGTGCCAGCAGTTACGTTTTTACAGGGACCTTGAACACTGAAGCTTTCTTT

d_call: -
clone_size: few
v_call: TRBV7-9
j_call: TRBJ1-1
cdr3_aa: CASSPRMGGTTEAFF
cdr3_nt: TGTGCCAGCAGCCCCCGGATGGGCGGGACCACTGAAGCTTTCTTT